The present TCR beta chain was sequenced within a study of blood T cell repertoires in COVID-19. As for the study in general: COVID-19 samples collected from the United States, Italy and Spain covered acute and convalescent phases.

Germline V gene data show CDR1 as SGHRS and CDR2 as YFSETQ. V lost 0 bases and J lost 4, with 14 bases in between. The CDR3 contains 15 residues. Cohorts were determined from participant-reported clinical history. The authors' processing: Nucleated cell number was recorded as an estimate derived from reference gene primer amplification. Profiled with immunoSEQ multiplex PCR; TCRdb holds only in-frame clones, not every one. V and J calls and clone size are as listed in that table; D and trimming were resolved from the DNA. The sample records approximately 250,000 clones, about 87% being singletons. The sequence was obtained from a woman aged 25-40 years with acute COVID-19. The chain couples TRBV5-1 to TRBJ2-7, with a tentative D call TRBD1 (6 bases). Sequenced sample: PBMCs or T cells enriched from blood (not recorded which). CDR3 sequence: CASSLGPDSTYEQYF. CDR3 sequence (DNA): TGCGCCAGCAGCTTGGGTCCGGACAGTACTTACGAGCAGTACTTC.